This T cell receptor beta chain was identified during a study of CD8 T cells in Susac syndrome. With random hexamers, roughly 0.5 to 1 ug RNA was reverse transcribed. Each CDR3 protein gets one entry after TCRdb re-called the immunoSEQ multiplex PCR reads with MiXCR. This sample carries about 140,000 distinct CDR3 sequences, about 95% of them seen once, and the ten largest clones take 0.14%. Patients with Susac syndrome met the recently defined diagnostic criteria for definite or probable disease. TEMRA cells were FACS-enriched, with CD8+ and CD4+ T cells isolated negatively. V was clipped by 4 bases and J by 4 bases, with 9 bases between them. This CDR3 has 13 amino acids. Germline assignment: CDR1 LGHDT and CDR2 YNNKEL (reference sequence). Regarding the study as a whole: No clonal expansion appeared among CD4+ T cells in Susac patients.

As to this clonotype: Its specificity is unknown.

The specimen sequenced was CD4+ T cells from PBMCs. This clonotype was obtained from a human donor with Susac syndrome. This chain connects TRBV3-1 to TRBJ2-3; D is undetermined. The CDR3 reads CASSRLGPDTQYF. The CDR3 nucleotides are TGTGCCAGCAGCCGTCTCGGCCCAGATACGCAGTATTTT.